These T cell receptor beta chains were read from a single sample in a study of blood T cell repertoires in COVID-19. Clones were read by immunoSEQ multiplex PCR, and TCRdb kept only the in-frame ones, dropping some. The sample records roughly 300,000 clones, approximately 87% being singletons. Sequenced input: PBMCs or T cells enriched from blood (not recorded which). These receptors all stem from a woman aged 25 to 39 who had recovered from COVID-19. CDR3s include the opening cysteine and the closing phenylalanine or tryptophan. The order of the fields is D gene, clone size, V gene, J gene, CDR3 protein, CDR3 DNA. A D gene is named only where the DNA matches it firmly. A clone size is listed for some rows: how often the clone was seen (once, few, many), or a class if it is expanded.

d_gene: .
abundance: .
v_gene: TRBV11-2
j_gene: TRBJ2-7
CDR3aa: CASSLDRGPSYEQYF
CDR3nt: TGTGCCAGCAGCTTAGACAGGGGTCCTAGCTACGAGCAGTACTTC

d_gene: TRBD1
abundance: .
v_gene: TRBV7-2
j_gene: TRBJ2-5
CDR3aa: CASSSRTGTQYF
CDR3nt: TGTGCCAGCAGCTCCAGGACAGGGACCCAGTACTTC

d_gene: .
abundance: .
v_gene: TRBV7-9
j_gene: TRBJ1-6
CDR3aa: CASSLGQAPLHF
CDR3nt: TGTGCCAGCAGCTTAGGGCAGGCACCCCTCCACTTT

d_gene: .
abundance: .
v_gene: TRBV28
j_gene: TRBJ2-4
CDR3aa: CASSLEVAKNIQYF
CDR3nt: TGTGCCAGCAGTTTGGAGGTAGCCAAAAACATTCAGTACTTC

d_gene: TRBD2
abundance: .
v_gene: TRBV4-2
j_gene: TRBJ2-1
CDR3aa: CASRIGAGGNNEQFF
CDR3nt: TGTGCCAGCAGGATAGGAGCGGGGGGTAACAATGAGCAGTTCTTC

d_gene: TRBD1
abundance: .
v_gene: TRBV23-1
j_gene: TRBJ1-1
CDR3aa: CASSQSGTGGTEAFF
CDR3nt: TGCGCCAGCAGTCAATCCGGGACAGGGGGCACTGAAGCTTTCTTT

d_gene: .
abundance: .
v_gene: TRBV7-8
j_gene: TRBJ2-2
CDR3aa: CATSSGHLNTGELFF
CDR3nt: TGTGCCACTTCATCGGGACACTTGAACACCGGGGAGCTGTTTTTT

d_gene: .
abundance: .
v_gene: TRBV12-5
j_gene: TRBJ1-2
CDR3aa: CASGLDIREDGYTF
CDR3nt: TGTGCTAGTGGTTTGGACATCAGGGAAGATGGCTACACCTTC

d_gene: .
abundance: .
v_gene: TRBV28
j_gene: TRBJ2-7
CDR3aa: CASSLMRYEQYF
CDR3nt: TGTGCCAGCAGTTTAATGCGCTACGAGCAGTACTTC

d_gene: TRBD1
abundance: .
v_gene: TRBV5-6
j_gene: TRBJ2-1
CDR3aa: CASSTFDRVATEQFF
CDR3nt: TGTGCCAGCAGCACCTTTGACAGGGTTGCCACTGAGCAGTTCTTC

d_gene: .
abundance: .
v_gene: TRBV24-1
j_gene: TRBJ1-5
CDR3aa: CATSDSIHTHQPQHF
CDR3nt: TGTGCCACCAGTGATTCTATCCATACTCATCAGCCCCAGCATTTT

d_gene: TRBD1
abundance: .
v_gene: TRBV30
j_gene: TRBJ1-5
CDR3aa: CAWSHRGFNQPQHF
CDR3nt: TGTGCCTGGTCCCACAGGGGGTTTAATCAGCCCCAGCATTTT

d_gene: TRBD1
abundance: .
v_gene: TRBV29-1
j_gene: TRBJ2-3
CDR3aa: CSVEFWQGADTQYF
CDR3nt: TGCAGCGTTGAATTCTGGCAGGGGGCCGATACGCAGTATTTT

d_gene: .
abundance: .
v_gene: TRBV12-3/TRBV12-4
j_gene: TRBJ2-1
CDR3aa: CATPGLPDEQFF
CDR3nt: TGTGCCACCCCGGGACTCCCGGATGAGCAGTTCTTC

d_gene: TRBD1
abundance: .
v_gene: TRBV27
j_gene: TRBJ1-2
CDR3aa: CASSLSDRGRPYGYTF
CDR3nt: TGTGCCAGCAGTTTATCGGACAGGGGGCGCCCCTATGGCTACACCTTC

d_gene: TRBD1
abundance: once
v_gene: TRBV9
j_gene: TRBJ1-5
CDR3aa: CASSVSAGGENQPQHF
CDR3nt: TGTGCCAGCAGCGTAAGCGCAGGGGGAGAAAATCAGCCCCAGCATTTT

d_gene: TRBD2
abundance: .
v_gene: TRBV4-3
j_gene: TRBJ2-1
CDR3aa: CASRFGRGDLGNEQFF
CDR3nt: TGCGCCAGCAGATTTGGGCGGGGGGACCTGGGGAATGAGCAGTTCTTC

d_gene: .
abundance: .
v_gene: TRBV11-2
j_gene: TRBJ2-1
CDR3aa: CASSPGQLSYNEQFF
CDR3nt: TGTGCCAGCAGCCCCGGACAGCTCTCCTACAATGAGCAGTTCTTC

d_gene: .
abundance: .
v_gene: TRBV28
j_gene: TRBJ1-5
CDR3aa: CASSSLGPQHF
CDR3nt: TGTGCCAGCAGTTCCCTAGGGCCCCAGCATTTT

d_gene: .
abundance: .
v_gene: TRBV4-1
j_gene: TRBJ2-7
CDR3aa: CASSQDETGLDEQYF
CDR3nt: TGCGCCAGCAGCCAAGATGAGACAGGTCTAGACGAGCAGTACTTC